Listed below are T cell receptor beta chains from one sample, sequenced in a study of cytomegalovirus exposure and HLA in healthy donors. This table comes from immunoSEQ multiplex PCR, and its TCRdb copy is limited to in-frame clones, with some not included. This sample has about 94,000 clones, with roughly 78% found just once. Input material: PBMCs. The source of these receptors is a woman in her sixties or seventies in good health and CMV-seronegative. Both conserved end residues are part of each CDR3. Fields, in order: clone size, V gene, J gene, D gene, CDR3 DNA, CDR3 protein. D genes are given only for firm matches. The size entry is marked missing in some rows and otherwise reads once, few, many or a size class.

>once|TRBV9|TRBJ2-2|TRBD1
TGTGCCAGCAGCCCCTCGAGAGGGACAGCTAACACCGGGGAGCTGTTTTTT
CASSPSRGTANTGELFF
>NA|TRBV9|TRBJ2-6|TRBD1
TGTGCCAGCAGCCCTCGGGACAGGGGGAGCTCTGGGGCCAACGTCCTGACTTTC
CASSPRDRGSSGANVLTF
>NA|TRBV5-1|TRBJ2-7|TRBD1
TGCGCCAGCAGCTTGGGACAGGGGGCTTTACACGAGCAGTACTTC
CASSLGQGALHEQYF
>NA|TRBV19|TRBJ1-2|TRBD1
TGTGCCAGTCGAGACCGGGACAGGGTTAGCTATGGCTACACCTTC
CASRDRDRVSYGYTF
>NA|TRBV9|TRBJ2-2|NA
TGTGCCAGCAGCGTAGTCAGTATGAACACCGGGGAGCTGTTTTTT
CASSVVSMNTGELFF
>NA|TRBV7-8|TRBJ2-7|TRBD1
TGTGCCAGCAGCGTCGGACAGGGGTTTACCTACGAGCAGTACTTC
CASSVGQGFTYEQYF
>NA|TRBV5-1|TRBJ1-2|NA
TGCGCCAGCAGAGCGGACCCGGGGGGTAACTATGGCTACACCTTC
CASRADPGGNYGYTF
>few|TRBV13|TRBJ2-3|TRBD2
TGTGCCAGCAGCCACCTCCGCGGGAGGAGCACAGATACGCAGTATTTT
CASSHLRGRSTDTQYF
>once|TRBV27|TRBJ2-6|NA
TGTGCCAGCAGTACGACCCAGGTCACTGGGGCCAACGTCCTGACTTTC
CASSTTQVTGANVLTF
>NA|TRBV7-9|TRBJ2-1|NA
TGTGCCAGCAGCCCGGACAGAGACAATGAGCAGTTCTTC
CASSPDRDNEQFF
>NA|TRBV7-9|TRBJ1-5|NA
TGTGCCAGCAGCTTAGGAGGGAGGCCCCAGCATTTT
CASSLGGRPQHF
>NA|TRBV29-1|TRBJ2-5|NA
TGCAGCGTTGAGGGGGGGCTGGGAGAGACCCAGTACTTC
CSVEGGLGETQYF
>NA|TRBV10-2|TRBJ2-7|TRBD2
TGCGCCAGCAGACCGGGACTAGTCGCTCACGAGCAGTACTTC
CASRPGLVAHEQYF
>few|TRBV30|TRBJ1-5|NA
TGTGCCTGGAGTTCCCAGGGGAGTCAGCCCCAGCATTTT
CAWSSQGSQPQHF
>once|TRBV10-3|TRBJ2-2|TRBD1
TGTGCCAATAGACCGGGACAGGAGGGAACCGGGGAGCTGTTTTTT
CANRPGQEGTGELFF
>few|TRBV5-1|TRBJ1-2|NA
TGCGCCAGCAGCTTGGCGGGGGACGGCTACACCTTC
CASSLAGDGYTF
>NA|TRBV5-4|TRBJ1-4|NA
TGTGCCAGCAGCCCCGGAGGCACTAATGAAAAACTGTTTTTT
CASSPGGTNEKLFF
>NA|TRBV19|TRBJ2-3|NA
TGTGCCAGCATAGGTAGAGGCTTAGATACGCAGTATTTT
CASIGRGLDTQYF
>NA|TRBV5-4|TRBJ2-1|NA
TGTGCCAGCAGCTTAACGCCCAGTCCCTACAATGAGCAGTTCTTC
CASSLTPSPYNEQFF
>once|TRBV5-6|TRBJ1-2|TRBD1
TGTGCCAGCAGCTTCAAGACAGGGGGACTCTATGGCTACACCTTC
CASSFKTGGLYGYTF
>NA|TRBV7-9|TRBJ2-2|NA
TGTGCCAGCAGCATACAAGACACCGGGGAGCTGTTTTTT
CASSIQDTGELFF
>few|TRBV2|TRBJ1-1|NA
TGTGCCAGCAGAATCCCGGGGGGGGCTGGGACTGAAGCTTTCTTT
CASRIPGGAGTEAFF
>few|TRBV11-2|TRBJ1-4|TRBD1
TGTGCCAGCAGCTTAACGACAGGGAAGGAAAAACTGTTTTTT
CASSLTTGKEKLFF
>NA|TRBV7-2|TRBJ1-2|NA
TGTGCCAGCAGCTTAGGGCAGGGCACTAACTATGGCTACACCTTC
CASSLGQGTNYGYTF
>NA|TRBV6-4|TRBJ2-2|NA
TGTGCCAGCAGTGACTCCTACACCGGGGAGCTGTTTTTT
CASSDSYTGELFF
>NA|TRBV27|TRBJ1-3|NA
TGTGCCAGCAGTCCCCACATAGGGGCTGGAAACACCATATATTTT
CASSPHIGAGNTIYF
>NA|TRBV5-1|TRBJ2-7|TRBD1
TGCGCCAGCAGGGATGGGGTCGGGACAGGGAGACCCGAGCAGTACTTC
CASRDGVGTGRPEQYF
>few|TRBV2|TRBJ2-7|NA
TGTGCCAGCAGTGAAGCTGGCACCACCTACGAGCAGTACTTC
CASSEAGTTYEQYF
>NA|TRBV5-4|TRBJ2-3|NA
TGTGCCAGCAGCTCAACTACTAGCCGATCCACAGATACGCAGTATTTT
CASSSTTSRSTDTQYF
>NA|TRBV4-2|TRBJ1-5|TRBD1
TGTGCCAGCAGCCAAGAACAGGGGTCTCAGCCCCAGCATTTT
CASSQEQGSQPQHF
>NA|TRBV28|TRBJ2-7|NA
TGTGCCAGCAGACCGCAGACAGGCTCGGACGAGCAGTACTTC
CASRPQTGSDEQYF
>NA|TRBV10-2|TRBJ2-5|TRBD2
TGCGCCAGCAGTGTTCGGACAGCGGGAGGGATCCAAGAGACCCAGTACTTC
CASSVRTAGGIQETQYF
>NA|TRBV6-5|TRBJ1-2|TRBD1
TGTGCCAGCAGTTACTCACCAACAGGGGGGTATGGCTACACCTTC
CASSYSPTGGYGYTF
>NA|TRBV28|TRBJ2-6|TRBD1
TGTGCCAGCAGGACAGGGTTGTCTGGGGCCAACGTCCTGACTTTC
CASRTGLSGANVLTF
>NA|TRBV18|TRBJ2-7|NA
TGTGCCAGCTCACCACTTGGGCAGGGAGGTTTGGGCGAGCAGTACTTC
CASSPLGQGGLGEQYF
>NA|TRBV6-5|TRBJ2-7|TRBD2
TGTGCCAGCAGTTCTGGTACTAGCGGGAGTTACGAGCAGTACTTC
CASSSGTSGSYEQYF
>NA|TRBV4-1|TRBJ2-4|NA
TGCGCCAGCAGCCAAGCAACCGGACATCTTCTAGCCAAAAACATTCAGTACTTC
CASSQATGHLLAKNIQYF
>NA|TRBV19|TRBJ2-6|NA
TGTGCCAGTAGCCCGGTGAGCTCTGGGGCCAACGTCCTGACTTTC
CASSPVSSGANVLTF
>NA|TRBV7-2|TRBJ2-7|TRBD2
TGTGCCAGCAGCCCCCGTGGTGCGGGGGTAAGGTTCTACGAGCAGTACTTC
CASSPRGAGVRFYEQYF
>NA|TRBV19|TRBJ2-3|NA
TGTGCCAGTAGTCCCCAGACAGTCCGGGTCCCAGATACGCAGTATTTT
CASSPQTVRVPDTQYF
>NA|TRBV29-1|TRBJ1-1|TRBD1
TGCAGCGCCAAGGGACAGGGGGACACTGAAGCTTTCTTT
CSAKGQGDTEAFF
>few|TRBV6-6|TRBJ1-1|NA
TGTGCCAGCAGCAACCTCCTAGACAGATTCTTCACTGAAGCTTTCTTT
CASSNLLDRFFTEAFF
>NA|TRBV9|TRBJ2-7|TRBD2
TGTGCCAGCAGTGCCTATGAAGCGGGAGCTGTCGAGCAGTACTTC
CASSAYEAGAVEQYF
>NA|TRBV5-1|TRBJ2-4|TRBD1
TGCGCCAGCAGCTTGCCCCCGGGACAGGGAAACATTCAGTACTTC
CASSLPPGQGNIQYF
>once|TRBV29-1|TRBJ1-2|TRBD1
TGCAGCGCCCGGACACGGGACAGGGCGCTTTCTAACTATGGCTACACCTTC
CSARTRDRALSNYGYTF
>few|TRBV4-3|TRBJ1-4|NA
TGCGCCAGCAGCCAAGACCGTCAGGGAGGTGAAAAACTGTTTTTT
CASSQDRQGGEKLFF
>NA|TRBV9|TRBJ2-5|NA
TGTGCCAGCAGCGCGGCAGGGGCCCCTCAAGAGACCCAGTACTTC
CASSAAGAPQETQYF
>NA|TRBV5-4|TRBJ1-3|TRBD1
TGTGCCAGCAGCTTGTGGGGCCGTGGGACAGGGGGCAGCTCTGGAAACACCATATATTTT
CASSLWGRGTGGSSGNTIYF
>NA|TRBV6-6|TRBJ2-5|TRBD1
TGTGCCAGCAGTTTTGGGACAGGGGGCCAAGAGACCCAGTACTTC
CASSFGTGGQETQYF
>NA|TRBV7-2|TRBJ2-3|NA
TGTGCCAGCAGCTCTCCGGCAGATACGCAGTATTTT
CASSSPADTQYF
>NA|TRBV4-3|TRBJ2-7|NA
TGCGCCAGCAGCCAGGAGCCCTCCTACGAGCAGTACTTC
CASSQEPSYEQYF
>NA|TRBV7-2|TRBJ2-5|NA
TGTGCCAGCAGCTTAGCGCGCGAGACCCAGTACTTC
CASSLARETQYF
>few|TRBV4-1|TRBJ1-5|NA
TGCGCCAGCAGCGGGCCAAACAATCAGCCCCAGCATTTT
CASSGPNNQPQHF